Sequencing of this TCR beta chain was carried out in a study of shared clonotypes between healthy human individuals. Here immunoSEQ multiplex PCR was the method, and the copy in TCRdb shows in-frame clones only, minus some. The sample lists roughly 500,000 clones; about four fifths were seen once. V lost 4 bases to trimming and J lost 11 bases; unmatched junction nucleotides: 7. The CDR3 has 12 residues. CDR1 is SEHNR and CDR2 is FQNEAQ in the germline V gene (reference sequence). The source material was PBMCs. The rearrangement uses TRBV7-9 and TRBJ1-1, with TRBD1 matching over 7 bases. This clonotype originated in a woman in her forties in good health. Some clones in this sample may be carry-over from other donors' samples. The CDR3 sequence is CASSSDRASAFF. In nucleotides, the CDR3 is TGTGCCAGCAGCTCTGACAGGGCCTCGGCTTTCTTT.